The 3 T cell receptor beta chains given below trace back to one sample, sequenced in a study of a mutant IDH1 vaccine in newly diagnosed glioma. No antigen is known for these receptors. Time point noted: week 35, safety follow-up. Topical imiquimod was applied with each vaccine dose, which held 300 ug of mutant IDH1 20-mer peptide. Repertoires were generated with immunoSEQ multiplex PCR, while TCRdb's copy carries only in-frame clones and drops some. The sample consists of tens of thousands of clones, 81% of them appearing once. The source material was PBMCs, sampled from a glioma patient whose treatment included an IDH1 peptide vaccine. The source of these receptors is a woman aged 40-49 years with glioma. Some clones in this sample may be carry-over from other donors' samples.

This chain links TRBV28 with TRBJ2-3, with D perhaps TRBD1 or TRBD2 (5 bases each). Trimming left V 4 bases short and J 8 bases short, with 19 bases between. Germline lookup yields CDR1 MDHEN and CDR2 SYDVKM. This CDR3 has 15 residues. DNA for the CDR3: TGTGCCAGCAGTTCGCCGGGGCAGAAAATGGGTACGCAGTATTTT. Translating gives CASSSPGQKMGTQYF.

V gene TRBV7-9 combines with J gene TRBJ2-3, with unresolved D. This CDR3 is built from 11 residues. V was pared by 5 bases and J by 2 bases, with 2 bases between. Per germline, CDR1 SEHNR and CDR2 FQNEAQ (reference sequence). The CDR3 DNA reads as TGTGCCAGCAGCCACACAGATACGCAGTATTTT. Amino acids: CASSHTDTQYF.

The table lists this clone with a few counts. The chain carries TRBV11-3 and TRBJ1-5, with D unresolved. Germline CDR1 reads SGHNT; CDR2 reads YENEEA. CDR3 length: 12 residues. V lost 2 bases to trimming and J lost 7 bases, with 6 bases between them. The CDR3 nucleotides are TGTGCCAGCAGCTTACCATCCCAGCCCCAGCATTTT. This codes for CASSLPSQPQHF.